This T cell receptor (beta chain) comes out of a study of blood T cell repertoires in COVID-19. Study as a whole: Sources were T cells, B-cell-depleted T cells, or PBMCs; the material itself was cDNA or gDNA.

This CDR3 has 17 amino acids. The germline CDR1 and CDR2 sequences are LGHNA and YSLEER. V lost 5 bases and J 0 bases, leaving 16 bases between the germline ends. The protocol was immunoSEQ multiplex PCR, while the TCRdb copy is restricted to in-frame clones and leaves out a portion. The data contain some 390,000 clones, 89% of them seen just once; the ten biggest clones take up around 1.5%. What was sequenced was peripheral blood. This receptor was taken from a woman between 35 and 50 years old with COVID-19, enrolled during active disease. The V call is TRBV4-3, the J call TRBJ2-2, with a tentative D call TRBD2 (5 bases). This chain's CDR3 is CASSWFLSEPNTGELFF. As DNA, the CDR3 is TGCGCCAGCAGCTGGTTTCTTAGCGAGCCGAACACCGGGGAGCTGTTTTTT.